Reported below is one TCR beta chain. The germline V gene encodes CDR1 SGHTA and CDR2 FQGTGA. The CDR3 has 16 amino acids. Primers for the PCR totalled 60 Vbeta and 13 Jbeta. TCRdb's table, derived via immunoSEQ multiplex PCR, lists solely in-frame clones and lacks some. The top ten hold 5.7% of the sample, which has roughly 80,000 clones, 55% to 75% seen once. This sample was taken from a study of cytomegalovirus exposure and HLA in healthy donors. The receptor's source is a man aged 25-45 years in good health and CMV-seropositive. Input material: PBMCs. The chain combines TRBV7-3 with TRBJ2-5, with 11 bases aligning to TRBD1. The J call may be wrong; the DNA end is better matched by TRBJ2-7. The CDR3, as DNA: TGTGCCAGCAGCTTAAAGGGGACAGGGGGGACCTACGAGCAGTACTTC. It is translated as CASSLKGTGGTYEQYF.